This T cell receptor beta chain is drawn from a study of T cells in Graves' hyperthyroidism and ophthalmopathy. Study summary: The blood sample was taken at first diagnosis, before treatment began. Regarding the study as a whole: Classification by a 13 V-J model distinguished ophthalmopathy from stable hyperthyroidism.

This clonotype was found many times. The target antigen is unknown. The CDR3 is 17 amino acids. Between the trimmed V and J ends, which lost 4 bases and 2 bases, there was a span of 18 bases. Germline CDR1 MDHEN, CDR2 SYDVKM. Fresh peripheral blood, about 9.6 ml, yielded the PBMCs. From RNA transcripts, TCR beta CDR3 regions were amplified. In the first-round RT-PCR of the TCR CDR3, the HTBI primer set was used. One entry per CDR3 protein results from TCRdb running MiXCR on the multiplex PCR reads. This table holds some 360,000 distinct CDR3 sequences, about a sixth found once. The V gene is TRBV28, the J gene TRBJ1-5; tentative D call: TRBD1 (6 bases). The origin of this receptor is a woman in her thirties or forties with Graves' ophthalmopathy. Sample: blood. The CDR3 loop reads CASSYREARYRNQPQHF. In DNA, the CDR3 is TGTGCCAGCAGTTACAGGGAGGCGAGGTATCGCAATCAGCCCCAGCATTTT.